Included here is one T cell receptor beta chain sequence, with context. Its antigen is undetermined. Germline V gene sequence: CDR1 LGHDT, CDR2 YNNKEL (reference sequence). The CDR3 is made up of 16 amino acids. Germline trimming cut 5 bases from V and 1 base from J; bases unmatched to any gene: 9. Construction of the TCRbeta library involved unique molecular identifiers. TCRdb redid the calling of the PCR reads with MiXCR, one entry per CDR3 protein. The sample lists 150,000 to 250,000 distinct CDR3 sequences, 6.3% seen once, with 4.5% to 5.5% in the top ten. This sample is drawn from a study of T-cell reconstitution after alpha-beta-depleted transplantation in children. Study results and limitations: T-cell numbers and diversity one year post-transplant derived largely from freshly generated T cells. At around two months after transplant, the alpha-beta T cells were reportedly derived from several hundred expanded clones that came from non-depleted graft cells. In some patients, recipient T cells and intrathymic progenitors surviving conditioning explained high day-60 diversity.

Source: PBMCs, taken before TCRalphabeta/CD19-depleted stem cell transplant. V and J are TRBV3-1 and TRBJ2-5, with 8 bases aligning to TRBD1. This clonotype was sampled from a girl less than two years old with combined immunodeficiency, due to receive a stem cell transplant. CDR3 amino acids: CASSTPWDRTQETQYF. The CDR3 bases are TGTGCCAGCAGCACCCCGTGGGACAGGACCCAAGAGACCCAGTACTTC.